One sample yielded the 31 T cell receptor beta chains listed below, sequenced in a study of T cells in Graves' hyperthyroidism and ophthalmopathy. There were TCR beta CDR3 regions amplified from RNA transcripts. First-round RT-PCR with HTBI primers amplified the TCR CDR3 region. From the multiplex PCR reads, TCRdb called clonotypes with MiXCR, one entry per CDR3 protein. The sample has about 130,000 distinct CDR3 sequences, more than 20% seen once; the top ten hold roughly 71%. Sequencing input: blood. The receptors derive from a woman in her forties or fifties with Graves' hyperthyroidism that later progressed to Graves' ophthalmopathy.

This clonotype was recorded a few times. The chain joins TRBV20-1 to TRBJ2-1, with D maybe TRBD2 (5 bases). Germline V gene sequence: CDR1 DFQATT, CDR2 SNEGSKA (reference sequence). The CDR3 has 13 amino acids. The V end lost 6 bases, the J end lost 6 bases, and 15 bases lay between the germline ends. Written as DNA, the CDR3 is TGCAGTGCCCCAGAGGGAGTATCCAATGAGCAGTTCTTC. Residues: CSAPEGVSNEQFF.

This clonotype has a handful of counts. The rearrangement joins TRBV11-2 to TRBJ2-3, with D possibly TRBD2 on 5 matching bases. The V end was cut by 1 base, the J end by 2 bases, with 13 bases between. CDR1 and CDR2 from the germline V gene are SGHAT and FQNNGV. The CDR3 extends over 16 amino acids. The CDR3 region is CASSLGLRTYTDTQYF. DNA for the CDR3: TGTGCCAGCAGCTTAGGTTTGCGGACTTACACAGATACGCAGTATTTT.

V gene TRBV20-1 combines with J gene TRBJ1-2; TRBD1 might be the D (5 bases). This CDR3 is built from 14 residues. Germline CDR1 reads DFQATT; CDR2 reads SNEGSKA (reference sequence). With 2 bases removed from V and 4 bases from J, the gap between germline ends came to 14 bases. CDR3 region: CSARRRQPTYGYTF. The CDR3 DNA is TGCAGTGCTAGAAGACGACAGCCCACCTATGGCTACACCTTC.

This clonotype was seen ten or more times. This chain connects TRBV12-3 or TRBV12-4 to TRBJ1-6; D is uncertain. CDR3 length equals 14 residues. V dropped 7 bases and J dropped 7 bases, with 14 bases sitting between them. The CDR3 here is CASKAPGENSPLHF. The CDR3 DNA reads TGTGCCAGCAAGGCACCCGGGGAGAATTCACCCCTCCACTTT.

V gene TRBV5-1 combines with J gene TRBJ2-2; 14 bases line up with TRBD2. The V gene end was trimmed by 4 bases and the J gene end by 6 bases; junction bases not matched to a gene: 2. CDR1 is SGHRS, CDR2 YFSETQ, per germline. The CDR3 is 15 residues long. The DNA for the CDR3 is TGCGCCAGCAGCGGGGGACTAGCGGGAGCCGGGGAGCTGTTTTTT. Translated: CASSGGLAGAGELFF.

This clonotype was observed at least ten times. This chain uses TRBV12-3 or TRBV12-4 with TRBJ2-5; TRBD2 might be the D (5 bases). The CDR3 has 12 residues. V shed 6 bases and J shed 7 bases, with 12 bases lying between them. CDR3 in amino acids: CASSLDLGTQYF. For the CDR3, the DNA is TGTGCCAGCAGCCTGGACTTGGGGACCCAGTACTTC.

J is TRBJ1-1 and V is TRBV6-1; D unclear. From germline, CDR1 is MNHNS and CDR2 SASEGT. Trimming pared 6 bases from V and 5 bases from J, leaving 25 bases between. The CDR3 sequence is 17 residues long. In DNA, the CDR3 is TGTGCCAGCAGAACGGGTCAGACAAACTCGGTGTGGACTGAAGCTTTCTTT. Amino acids: CASRTGQTNSVWTEAFF.

This clonotype has ten or more counts. The rearrangement joins TRBV12-3 or TRBV12-4 to TRBJ2-7, with D unclear. This CDR3 has 11 residues. V shed 7 bases and J shed 6 bases, with 10 bases lying between them. CDR3 nucleotides: TGTGCCAGCACCCTAGGGCGCGAGCAGTACTTC. This codes for CASTLGREQYF.

The sample holds many counts of this clonotype. The J gene is TRBJ1-1, the V gene TRBV14; 8 positions agree with TRBD1. The germline V gene has CDR1 SGHDN and CDR2 FVKESK. The CDR3 sequence is 14 residues long. With 5 bases clipped from V and 6 bases from J, the junction kept 8 bases outside the gene matches. The CDR3 is CASSVQGAGAEAFF. CDR3 sequence (DNA): TGTGCCAGCAGCGTCCAGGGGGCAGGCGCTGAAGCTTTCTTT.

This clonotype appeared many times. J is TRBJ2-7 and V is TRBV2, with D possibly matching TRBD2 (6 bases). The V gene's germline CDR1 is SNHLY and CDR2 FYNNEI. Trimming removed 0 bases at V and 7 bases at J, with 13 bases between. The length of the CDR3 is 14 residues. CDR3 loop: CASSEAGGRREQYF. For the CDR3, the DNA is TGTGCCAGCAGTGAAGCGGGGGGACGGAGGGAGCAGTACTTC.

This clonotype was observed many times. The chain recombines TRBV28 with TRBJ1-5; D call uncertain. Germline CDR1 and CDR2: MDHEN and SYDVKM. V lost 6 bases and J lost 1, with 10 bases in between. This CDR3 spans 14 amino acids. CDR3 protein: CASSQRRSNQPQHF. The CDR3 nucleotides are TGTGCCAGCAGCCAAAGAAGGAGCAATCAGCCCCAGCATTTT.

Comments on this clonotype: Given a much more abundant clone one base away, this may be a read error. As the CDR3 is not closed by the conserved phenylalanine or tryptophan, this likely results from a read error. CDR3 loop: CASSLWTSGNQETQYS. For the CDR3, the DNA is TGTGCCAGCTCCCTTTGGACTAGCGGGAACCAAGAGACCCAGTACTCC. The gene calls are TRBV28 and TRBJ2-5; 12 nucleotides align to TRBD2. The CDR3 is 16 residues long. V gave up 8 bases and J gave up 0 bases; unmatched junction bases: 7. The germline V gene has CDR1 MDHEN and CDR2 SYDVKM.

This clonotype was recorded many times. The chain uses TRBV20-1 and TRBJ2-7; unclear D gene. Trimming cost V 6 bases and J 3 bases, with 9 bases left between them. Germline V lookup: CDR1 DFQATT, CDR2 SNEGSKA (reference sequence). There are 11 residues in the CDR3. The CDR3 nucleotides are TGCAGTGCCGCCCCTGGCTACGAGCAGTACTTC. Amino acids: CSAAPGYEQYF.

This sequence joins TRBV5-1 and TRBJ2-7; TRBD1 matches at 9 bases. In germline, CDR1 is SGHRS, CDR2 YFSETQ. This CDR3 has 14 amino acids. V trimming: 4 bases; J trimming: 4 bases; junction bases outside the gene matches: 6. The CDR3 nucleotides are TGCGCCAGCAGCAGGACAGGGGCCGATTACGAGCAGTACTTC. This translates into CASSRTGADYEQYF.

The chain recombines TRBV19 with TRBJ2-1; 13 bases line up with TRBD2. Germline CDR1 LNHDA, CDR2 SQIVND (reference sequence). V lost 5 bases and J lost 6; bases outside the gene matches: 10. The CDR3 extends over 17 amino acids. This CDR3 reads CASSAGLAGVAANEQFF. The CDR3 region has the DNA TGTGCCAGTAGTGCAGGACTAGCGGGAGTCGCGGCCAATGAGCAGTTCTTC. The full variable domain, rest sourced from reference TRBV19 and TRBJ2-1, is DGGITQSPKYLFRKEGQNVTLSCEQNLNHDAMYWYRQDPGQGLRLIYYSQIVNDFQKGDIAEGYSVSREKKESFPLTVTSAQKNPTAFYLCASSAGLAGVAANEQFFGPGTRLTVL.

This clonotype has more than one count but fewer than ten. CDR3 nucleotides: TGTGCCAGTGCGGGGTTTGGGAATCAGCCCCAGCATTTT. Translated: CASAGFGNQPQHF. The V and J genes are TRBV27 and TRBJ1-5, with unresolved D. CDR1 MNHEY and CDR2 SMNVEV come from the germline V gene (reference sequence). The CDR3 loop spans 13 amino acids. Trimming shortened V by 9 bases and J by 4 bases, and 13 bases separated the two germline ends.

In this sample, this clonotype turned up a few times. This chain connects TRBV6-1 to TRBJ1-1; tentatively, D is TRBD1 (6 bases). V was pared by 6 bases and J by 0 bases, with 17 bases between. Germline lookup yields CDR1 MNHNS and CDR2 SASEGT. The CDR3 extends over 16 amino acids. The CDR3 DNA sequence: TGTGCCAGCAGCCCGGGGACACCTACCATGAACACTGAAGCTTTCTTT. It codes for CASSPGTPTMNTEAFF.

Worth noting for this clonotype: A read error may explain this, as a much larger clone is one base away. The chain combines TRBV16 with TRBJ2-1, with unresolved D. Trimming took 0 bases from V and 9 from J, leaving 12 bases between them. The length of the CDR3 is 14 residues. Germline-derived CDR1 and CDR2 are KGHSY and FQNENV. The DNA of the CDR3 is TGTGCCAGCAGCCAATCTGGCGTCCGGAGTGAGCAGTTCTTC. Its translation is CASSQSGVRSEQFF.

The sample holds many counts of this clonotype. The rearrangement joins TRBV7-3 to TRBJ2-5; D is perhaps TRBD1 (6 bases). CDR3 length: 16 residues. Looked up from germline, CDR1 is SGHTA and CDR2 is FQGTGA. The germline V and J ends were trimmed by 6 bases and 2 bases, with 19 bases remaining between them. CDR3 loop: CASSATGSPLQETQYF. CDR3 DNA: TGTGCCAGCAGTGCAACAGGGTCGCCTTTACAAGAGACCCAGTACTTC. The whole variable domain, remainder taken from reference TRBV7-3 and TRBJ2-5, is GAGVSQTPSNKVTEKGKYVELRCDPISGHTALYWYRQSLGQGPEFLIYFQGTGAADDSGLPNDRFFAVRPEGSVSTLKIQRTERGDSAVYLCASSATGSPLQETQYFGPGTRLLVL.

This clonotype came up a few times. The V gene is TRBV28, the J gene TRBJ1-6; 8 bases match TRBD1. In germline, CDR1 is MDHEN, CDR2 SYDVKM. The CDR3 runs to 12 residues. V shed 8 bases and J 10 bases; nucleotides not matched to a gene: 4. The CDR3 sequence: CASHPGGSPLHF. The CDR3 DNA reads TGTGCCAGCCACCCAGGGGGCTCACCCCTCCACTTT. The full variable domain, in which reference TRBV28 and TRBJ1-6 provide the parts outside the CDR3, is DVKVTQSSRYLVKRTGEKVFLECVQDMDHENMFWYRQDPGLGLRLIYFSYDVKMKEKGDIPEGYSVSREKKERFSLILESASTNQTSMYLCASHPGGSPLHFGNGTRLTVT.

The chain employs TRBV18 and TRBJ2-1, with TRBD2 matching 7 bases. J gave up 6 bases and V 4 bases, and 6 bases lay outside the gene matches. CDR3 length: 14 amino acids. Germline CDR1 and CDR2: KGHSH and LQKENI. The CDR3 sequence: CASSQLASSNEQFF. Here the CDR3 DNA reads TGTGCCAGCTCACAACTAGCGTCCAGCAATGAGCAGTTCTTC.

DNA for the CDR3: TGTGCCAGCTTCGACAGGGGGCTTACTGAAGCTTTCTTT. It yields the protein CASFDRGLTEAFF. The chain combines TRBV2 with TRBJ1-1, with 10 nucleotides matching TRBD1. The CDR3 consists of 13 residues. CDR1 SNHLY and CDR2 FYNNEI come from the germline V gene. With V trimmed by 8 bases and J by 5 bases, 5 bases remained unmatched. Supplemented by reference TRBV2 and TRBJ1-1, the full variable domain reads EPEVTQTPSHQVTQMGQEVILRCVPISNHLYFYWYRQILGQKVEFLVSFYNNEISEKSEIFDDQFSVERPDGSNFTLKIRSTKLEDSAMYFCASFDRGLTEAFFGQGTRLTVV.

Of note for this clonotype: A much larger clone lies one base from this, so it may be a read error. The chain joins TRBV2 to TRBJ2-2, with D perhaps TRBD1 (5 bases). CDR1 SNHLY and CDR2 FYNNEI come from the germline V gene. The CDR3 covers 15 residues. The V end was cut by 2 bases, the J end by 13 bases, with 20 bases between. Here the CDR3 reads CASSEPGNPSGGLFF. The CDR3 region has the DNA TGTGCCAGCAGTGAACCAGGGAATCCCTCCGGTGGGCTGTTTTTT.

This clonotype was observed a few times. This chain links TRBV5-6 with TRBJ2-2; D is unclear. The CDR3 runs 16 residues. Trimming removed 1 base at V and 1 base at J, with 11 bases between. The germline gives CDR1 SGHDT, CDR2 YYEEEE. The CDR3 here is CASSLLRRRNTGELFF. The CDR3 coding sequence is TGTGCCAGCAGCTTGCTTAGAAGGAGGAACACCGGGGAGCTGTTTTTT. Together with reference TRBV5-6 and TRBJ2-2, the CDR3 gives the full variable domain: DAGVTQSPTHLIKTRGQQVTLRCSPKSGHDTVSWYQQALGQGPQFIFQYYEEEERQRGNFPDRFSGHQFPNYSSELNVNALLLGDSALYLCASSLLRRRNTGELFFGEGSRLTVL.

V usage is TRBV24-1 and J usage is TRBJ2-2; tentative D call: TRBD1 (5 bases). V lost 5 bases to trimming and J lost 7 bases, with 10 bases between them. The CDR3 sequence is 13 residues long. The germline V gene has CDR1 KGHDR and CDR2 SFDVKD. The chain's CDR3 is CATSAQVGGELFF. As DNA, the CDR3 is TGTGCCACCAGTGCACAGGTCGGCGGGGAGCTGTTTTTT.

This clonotype was recorded at least ten times. This sequence joins TRBV6-1 and TRBJ2-1; 10 nucleotides match TRBD1. CDR3 length equals 16 residues. Germline V CDR1 and CDR2: MNHNS, SASEGT. V dropped 7 bases and J dropped 7; count of bases not matched to a gene: 13. As DNA, the CDR3 is TGTGCCAGCACCTCTCGTAGGGGACAGGGGTCGAATGAGCAGTTCTTC. It specifies CASTSRRGQGSNEQFF.

Details on this clonotype: Germline is not matched at one junction end, which may reflect a read error. The chain has TRBV7-7 and TRBJ2-1; tentatively, D is TRBD2 (5 bases). The CDR3 is 13 residues long. From germline, CDR1 is SSHAT and CDR2 FNYEAQ (reference sequence). CDR3 protein: CASSRTANNEQFF. The CDR3 nucleotides read TGTGCTAGCAGCCGGACTGCGAACAATGAGCAGTTCTTC. Complete variable domain (other parts from reference TRBV7-7 and TRBJ2-1): GAGVSQSPRYKVTKRGQDVTLRCDPISSHATLYWYQQALGQGPEFLTYFNYEAQPDKSGLPSDRFSAERPEGSISTLTIQRTEQRDSAMYRCASSRTANNEQFFGPGTRLTVL.

This clonotype has a count of ten or more. V and J are TRBV5-6 and TRBJ2-3; a weak D match, TRBD1 (5 bases). Germline V CDR1 and CDR2: SGHDT, YYEEEE. This CDR3 has 15 residues. The V end was cut by 2 bases, the J end by 0 bases, with 10 bases between. The CDR3 DNA is TGTGCCAGCAGCTTATCTGGGGCTAGCACAGATACGCAGTATTTT. This gives the protein CASSLSGASTDTQYF.

About this clonotype: Since a much larger clone is just one base distant, this may be a read error. The chain employs TRBV2 and TRBJ1-1; the match to TRBD1 covers 7 bases. The V gene's germline CDR1 is SNHLY and CDR2 FYNNEI. The CDR3 runs to 13 residues. V was pared by 7 bases and J by 1 base, with 3 bases of the junction left unmatched. CDR3 bases: TGTGCCAGCATACGGGACAGGAACACTGAAGCTTTCTTT. This encodes CASIRDRNTEAFF.

This chain links TRBV19 with TRBJ1-2; TRBD1 matches at 9 bases. J lost 8 bases, V lost 3 bases, and 10 bases had no gene match. This CDR3 is built from 15 residues. CDR1 LNHDA and CDR2 SQIVND come from the germline V gene (reference sequence). Here the CDR3 DNA reads TGTGCCAGTAGTATCCAGCTTTGGGACAGGGTCGGCTACACCTTC. This sequence encodes CASSIQLWDRVGYTF.

This clonotype was seen at least ten times. The chain recombines TRBV12-3 or TRBV12-4 with TRBJ2-7, with D tentatively TRBD1 (5 bases). V lost 3 bases and J lost 2, with 11 bases in between. The CDR3 has 14 residues. The CDR3 reads CASSFLGRTYEQYF. In DNA, the CDR3 is TGTGCCAGCAGTTTCTTGGGGCGGACCTACGAGCAGTACTTC.